A single T cell receptor beta chain is shown here with its context. Its antigen remains unknown. This sample is part of a study of PD-1 blockade in classical Hodgkin lymphoma. Germline loops: CDR1 KGHSH, CDR2 LQKENI. The CDR3 sequence is 15 residues long. V lost 3 bases and J lost 0, with 8 bases in between. Profiling relied on immunoSEQ multiplex PCR, and the TCRdb table lists in-frame clones only, not all of them. The table has approximately 84,000 clones, 83% seen once. Time point defined: cycle 4 day 1 (C4D1), after about 6 weeks of nivolumab. Each of the patients experienced relapse following autologous stem cell transplantation, and their brentuximab vedotin exposure differed. Regarding the study as a whole: Reports described newly diagnosed patients as having lower baseline TCR diversity than healthy donors.

The chain has TRBV18 and TRBJ2-2, with D hard to call. This TCR derives from a human donor with classical Hodgkin lymphoma. This specimen consisted of peripheral blood mononuclear cells (PBMCs), obtained before the fourth cycle of nivolumab. The DNA of the CDR3 is TGTGCCAGCTCACCTAACGGACCGAACACCGGGGAGCTGTTTTTT. Translated: CASSPNGPNTGELFF.